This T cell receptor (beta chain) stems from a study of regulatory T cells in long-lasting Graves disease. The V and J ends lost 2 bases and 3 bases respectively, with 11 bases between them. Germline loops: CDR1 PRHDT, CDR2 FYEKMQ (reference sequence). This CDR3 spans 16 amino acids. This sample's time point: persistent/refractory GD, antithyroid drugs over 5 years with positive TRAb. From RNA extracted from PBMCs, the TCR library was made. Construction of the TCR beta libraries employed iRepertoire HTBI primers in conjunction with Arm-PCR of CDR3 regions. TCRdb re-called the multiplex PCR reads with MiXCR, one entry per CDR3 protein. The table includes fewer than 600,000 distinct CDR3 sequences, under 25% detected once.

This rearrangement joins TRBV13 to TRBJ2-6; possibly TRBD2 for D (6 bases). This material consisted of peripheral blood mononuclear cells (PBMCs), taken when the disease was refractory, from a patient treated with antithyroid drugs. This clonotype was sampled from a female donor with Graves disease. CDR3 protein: CASSLLEGGGANVLTF. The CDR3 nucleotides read TGTGCCAGCAGCTTATTGGAGGGAGGTGGGGCCAACGTCCTGACTTTC.